This entry concerns a single TCR beta chain. Antigen: not known. CDR1 and CDR2 from the germline V gene are MGHRA and YSYEKL. Trimming pared 1 base from V and 6 bases from J, leaving 13 bases between. This CDR3 spans 15 amino acids. This table comes from immunoSEQ multiplex PCR, and its TCRdb copy is limited to in-frame clones, with some not included. The sample includes over 120,000 clones, about nine tenths of them seen just once. The sample is drawn from a study of T cell responses to AZD1222 COVID-19 vaccine. Broader study findings: White British ancestry dominated among donors, who included more females, and clonal diversity was possibly underestimated. The peak T cell response came first, and repertoires were sampled only after it. Spike-specific TCR breadth and depth were elevated following two AZD1222 doses.

The sample was peripheral blood, taken on day 0 of AZD1222 vaccination. The source of this sequence is an adult in good health. The chain is built from TRBV4-1 and TRBJ2-1; D might be TRBD1 (5 bases). This chain's CDR3 is CASSQVASGSNEQFF. The CDR3 nucleotides read TGCGCCAGCAGCCAAGTCGCGTCAGGGTCCAATGAGCAGTTCTTC.